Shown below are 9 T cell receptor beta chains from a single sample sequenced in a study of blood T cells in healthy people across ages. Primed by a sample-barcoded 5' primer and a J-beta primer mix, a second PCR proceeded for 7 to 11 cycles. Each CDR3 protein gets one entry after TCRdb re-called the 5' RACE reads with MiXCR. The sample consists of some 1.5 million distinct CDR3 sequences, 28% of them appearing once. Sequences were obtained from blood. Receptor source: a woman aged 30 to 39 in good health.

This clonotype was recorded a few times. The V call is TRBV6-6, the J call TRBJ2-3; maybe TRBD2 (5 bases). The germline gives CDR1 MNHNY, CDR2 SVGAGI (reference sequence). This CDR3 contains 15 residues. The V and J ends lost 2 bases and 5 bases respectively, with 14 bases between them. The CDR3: CASSYPGRGEDTQYF. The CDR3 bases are TGTGCCAGCAGTTACCCGGGGAGAGGCGAAGATACGCAGTATTTT.

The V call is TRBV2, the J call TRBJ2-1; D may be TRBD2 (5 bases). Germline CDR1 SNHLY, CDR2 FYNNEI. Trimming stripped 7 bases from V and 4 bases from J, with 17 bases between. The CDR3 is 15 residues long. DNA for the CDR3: TGTGCCAGCACTTTCCTCCGGACTGGTTACAATGAGCAGTTCTTC. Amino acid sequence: CASTFLRTGYNEQFF.

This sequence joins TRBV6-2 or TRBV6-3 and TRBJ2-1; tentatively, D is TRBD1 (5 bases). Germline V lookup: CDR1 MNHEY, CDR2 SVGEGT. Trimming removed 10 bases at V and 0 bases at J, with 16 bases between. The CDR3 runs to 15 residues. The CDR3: CANSRAGISYNEQFF. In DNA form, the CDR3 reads TGTGCCAACAGCAGGGCAGGCATCTCCTACAATGAGCAGTTCTTC.

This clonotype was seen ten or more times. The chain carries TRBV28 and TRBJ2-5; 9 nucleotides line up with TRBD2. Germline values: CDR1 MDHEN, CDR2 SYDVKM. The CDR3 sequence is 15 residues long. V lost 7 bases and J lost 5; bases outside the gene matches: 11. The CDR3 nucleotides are TGTGCCAGCAATACTATGAGCGGGGGGTCTGAGACCCAGTACTTC. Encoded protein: CASNTMSGGSETQYF.

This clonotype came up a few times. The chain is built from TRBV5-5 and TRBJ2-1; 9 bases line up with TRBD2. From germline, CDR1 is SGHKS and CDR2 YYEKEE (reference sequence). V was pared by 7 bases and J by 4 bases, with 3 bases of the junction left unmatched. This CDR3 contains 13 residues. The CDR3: CASRTSVYNEQFF. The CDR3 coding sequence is TGTGCCAGCCGGACTAGCGTGTACAATGAGCAGTTCTTC.

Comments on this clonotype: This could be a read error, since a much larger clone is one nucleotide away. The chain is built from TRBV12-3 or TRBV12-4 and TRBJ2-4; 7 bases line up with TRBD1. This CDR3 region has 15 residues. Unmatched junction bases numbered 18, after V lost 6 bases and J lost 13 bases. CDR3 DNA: TGTGCCAGCAGCCCTCGACAGGGAGTTTACAATGAGCAGTACTTC. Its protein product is CASSPRQGVYNEQYF.

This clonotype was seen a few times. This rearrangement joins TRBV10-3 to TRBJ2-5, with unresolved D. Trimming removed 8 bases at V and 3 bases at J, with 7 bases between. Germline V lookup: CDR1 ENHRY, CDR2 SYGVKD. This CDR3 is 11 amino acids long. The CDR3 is CAIGIKETQYF. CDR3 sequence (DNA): TGTGCCATCGGGATTAAAGAGACCCAGTACTTC.

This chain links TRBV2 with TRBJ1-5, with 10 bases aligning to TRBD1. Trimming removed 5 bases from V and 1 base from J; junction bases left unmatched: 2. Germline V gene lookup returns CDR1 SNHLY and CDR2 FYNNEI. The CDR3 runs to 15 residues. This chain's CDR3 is CASSKDRGSNQPQHF. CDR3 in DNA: TGTGCCAGCAGTAAGGACAGGGGGAGCAATCAGCCCCAGCATTTT.

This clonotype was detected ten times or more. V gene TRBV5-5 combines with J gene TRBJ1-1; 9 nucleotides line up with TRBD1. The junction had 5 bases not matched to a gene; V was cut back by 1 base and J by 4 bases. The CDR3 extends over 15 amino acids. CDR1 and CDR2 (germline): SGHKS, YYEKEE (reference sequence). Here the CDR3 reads CASSLTTGGVTEAFF. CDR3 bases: TGTGCCAGCAGCTTGACTACAGGGGGCGTCACTGAAGCTTTCTTT.